These 21 T cell receptor beta chains came from one sample sequenced in a study of PD-L1 blockade in urothelial cancer. TCRdb keeps only in-frame clones here, not all; method: immunoSEQ multiplex PCR. This sample carries approximately 110,000 clones, roughly 88% of them seen once, and the ten largest clones take about 2.6%. The sample in question was PBMCs, obtained around atezolizumab (anti-PD-L1) treatment. The receptor set was obtained from a man in his fifties with urothelial cancer.

The chain links TRBV9 to TRBJ2-7, with D possibly matching TRBD2 (6 bases). There are 15 residues in the CDR3. Germline CDR1 and CDR2: SGDLS and YYNGEE. V was pared by 4 bases and J by 7 bases, with 21 bases between. The CDR3 reads CASSFQASRAGEQYF. Here the CDR3 DNA reads TGTGCCAGCAGCTTCCAGGCGTCTAGGGCGGGGGAGCAGTACTTC.

The CDR3 sequence is CASRLQGNANTGELFF. The CDR3 nucleotides are TGTGCCAGCAGGCTACAGGGTAACGCGAACACCGGGGAGCTGTTTTTT. The chain recombines TRBV9 with TRBJ2-2; weak D call: TRBD1 (6 bases). The germline V gene has CDR1 SGDLS and CDR2 YYNGEE. The CDR3 is 16 residues long. The germline V and J ends were trimmed by 5 bases and 0 bases, with 14 bases remaining between them.

This rearrangement joins TRBV7-8 to TRBJ1-1; D gene uncertain. This CDR3 has 15 amino acids. The V end was cut by 5 bases, the J end by 4 bases, with 17 bases between. The germline gives CDR1 SGHVS, CDR2 FQNEAQ. In nucleotides, the CDR3 is TGTGCCAGCAGCAGTCCGATGGTCGCCAGCACTGAAGCTTTCTTT. It is translated as CASSSPMVASTEAFF.

The chain uses TRBV21-1 and TRBJ2-1; TRBD2 reflects the table's D call only, with no check against the DNA. TRBV21-1 is a pseudogene. This CDR3 is built from 16 residues. The CDR3 region has the DNA TGTGCCAGCAGCACCCTGGGACTAGCGGGAAACAATGAGCAGTTCTTC. Translating it yields CASSTLGLAGNNEQFF.

This chain connects TRBV4-1 to TRBJ2-3; D possibly corresponds to TRBD2 (6 bases). Trimming took off 0 bases at V and 6 bases at J, with 10 bases between the two ends. CDR1 and CDR2 (germline): MGHRA, YSYEKL. The CDR3 is made up of 14 amino acids. CDR3 nucleotides: TGCGCCAGCAGCCAAGATCGGGAGAGTGATACGCAGTATTTT. Amino acids: CASSQDRESDTQYF.

The chain carries TRBV7-3 and TRBJ2-2, with D perhaps matching TRBD2 (5 bases). Deletions cut 5 bases from V and 5 bases from J, with 15 bases between. Germline loops: CDR1 SGHTA, CDR2 FQGTGA. CDR3 length: 15 residues. The CDR3 DNA sequence: TGTGCCAGCAGCCCCCAGAGGGCAGAAACCGGGGAGCTGTTTTTT. Amino acids: CASSPQRAETGELFF.

Note on this clone: One end of the junction fails to match germline, which may point to a read error. The chain is built from TRBV6-5 and TRBJ1-4, with D perhaps TRBD1 (5 bases). This CDR3 comprises 14 residues. CDR1 and CDR2 from the germline V gene are MNHEY and SVGAGI. The CDR3 DNA reads TGTGCCAGCAGTACCACCGGGACTAAGGAAAAACTGTTTTTT. Encoded protein: CASSTTGTKEKLFF.

The chain carries TRBV19 and TRBJ1-6, with TRBD1 identical over 11 bases. Germline V CDR1 and CDR2: LNHDA, SQIVND (reference sequence). J lost 4 bases, V lost 4 bases, and 9 bases had no gene match. The CDR3 loop spans 18 amino acids. The CDR3 region has the DNA TGTGCCAGTAGTACGCGGACAGGGGGCTATCATTATAATTCACCCCTCCACTTT. Translating it yields CASSTRTGGYHYNSPLHF.

This sequence joins TRBV6-5 and TRBJ1-1; 8 positions agree with TRBD1. The CDR3 loop spans 15 amino acids. V shed 6 bases, J shed 4 bases, and the junction held 10 bases outside the gene matches. The germline V gene has CDR1 MNHEY and CDR2 SVGAGI. The CDR3 region is CASRRDRRESTEAFF. In DNA form, the CDR3 reads TGTGCCAGCAGAAGGGACAGGCGGGAGAGCACTGAAGCTTTCTTT.

The rearrangement links TRBV9 to TRBJ2-5; D is uncertain. V lost 1 base and J lost 5, with 9 bases in between. This CDR3 is 13 amino acids long. CDR1 is SGDLS and CDR2 is YYNGEE in the germline V gene. The CDR3 spells CASSVTGRETQYF. CDR3 sequence (DNA): TGTGCCAGCAGCGTAACGGGTCGGGAGACCCAGTACTTC.

The chain recombines TRBV5-6 with TRBJ2-4, with D maybe TRBD2 (5 bases). V was pared by 4 bases and J by 3 bases, with 11 bases between. The germline V gene has CDR1 SGHDT and CDR2 YYEEEE. The CDR3 loop spans 14 amino acids. CDR3 loop: CASSKRVVKNIQYF. CDR3 DNA sequence: TGTGCCAGCAGCAAGAGGGTAGTCAAAAACATTCAGTACTTC.

The chain combines TRBV7-9 with TRBJ2-7, with D tentatively TRBD1 (6 bases). The CDR3 sequence is 13 residues long. Trimming cost V 5 bases and J 7 bases, with 15 bases left between them. Germline V gene lookup returns CDR1 SEHNR and CDR2 FQNEAQ (reference sequence). The CDR3 reads CASSLQGSGEQYF. DNA of the CDR3: TGTGCCAGCAGCCTACAGGGTTCAGGGGAGCAGTACTTC.

This chain uses TRBV27 with TRBJ1-1; 7 bases fit TRBD1. CDR1 and CDR2 from the germline V gene are MNHEY and SMNVEV (reference sequence). There are 12 residues in the CDR3. Trimming at V came to 3 bases and at J to 10 bases, leaving 5 bases not matched to a gene. Written as DNA, the CDR3 is TGTGCCAGCAGTTTTACGGGACAGCGAGCTTTCTTT. Translation: CASSFTGQRAFF.

This clone came up a few times. This chain joins TRBV28 and TRBJ1-5; unclear D gene. CDR1 is MDHEN and CDR2 is SYDVKM in the germline V gene. This CDR3 has 14 amino acids. Between the trimmed V and J ends, which lost 8 bases and 0 bases, there was a span of 11 bases. The CDR3 sequence is CASGHLISNQPQHF. Written as DNA, the CDR3 is TGTGCCAGCGGGCACCTCATTAGCAATCAGCCCCAGCATTTT.

The rearrangement links TRBV6-1 to TRBJ2-5; 12 bases fit TRBD2. Unmatched junction bases numbered 1, after V lost 6 bases and J lost 2 bases. There are 14 residues in the CDR3. In germline, CDR1 is MNHNS, CDR2 SASEGT. CDR3 region: CASRTSGGQETQYF. The CDR3, as DNA: TGTGCCAGCAGGACTAGCGGGGGACAAGAGACCCAGTACTTC.

The chain carries TRBV30 and TRBJ2-6, with D possibly being TRBD1 (6 bases). V shed 2 bases and J shed 2 bases, with 16 bases lying between them. The CDR3 runs to 17 residues. Germline V gives CDR1 GTSNPN, CDR2 SVGIG (reference sequence). The DNA of the CDR3 is TGTGCCTGGAGTAGTTACAGGGACCCCGCTGGGGCCAACGTCCTGACTTTC. This codes for CAWSSYRDPAGANVLTF.

In its sample, this clone was seen once. The V and J genes are TRBV9 and TRBJ1-3; TRBD1 is a possible D gene (6 bases). CDR3 length: 16 amino acids. From germline, CDR1 is SGDLS and CDR2 YYNGEE. V was shortened by 2 bases and J by 0 bases, with 12 bases between the two germline ends. CDR3 amino acids: CASSVRQEVSGNTIYF. The CDR3 DNA follows: TGTGCCAGCAGCGTGCGACAGGAGGTCTCTGGAAACACCATATATTTT.

The CDR3, as DNA: TGTGCCAGCAGCTTAGGGGACAGTCTCACCTACGAGCAGTACTTC. It specifies CASSLGDSLTYEQYF. This chain links TRBV7-9 with TRBJ2-7; TRBD1 aligns across 7 bases. Germline V gene data show CDR1 as SEHNR and CDR2 as FQNEAQ (reference sequence). This CDR3 is 15 amino acids long. V trimming: 1 base; J trimming: 2 bases; junction bases outside the gene matches: 5.

The rearrangement joins TRBV12-2 to TRBJ2-1; the table assigns TRBD2, which was not confirmed against the DNA. TRBV12-2 is a listed pseudogene. The CDR3 runs to 19 residues. The CDR3 nucleotides read TGTGCAAGTCGTCCGATGACTAGCGGTAAGCAAACTACATACAATGAGCAGTTCTTC. As protein: CASRPMTSGKQTTYNEQFF.

The rearrangement joins TRBV5-1 to TRBJ2-3; tentatively, D is TRBD2 (6 bases). Trimming pared 4 bases from V and 1 base from J, leaving 16 bases between. Germline CDR1 is SGHRS and CDR2 is YFSETQ. This CDR3 is 16 amino acids long. CDR3 sequence: CASSVVRESGTDTQYF. The CDR3 DNA reads TGCGCCAGCAGCGTCGTACGGGAGAGCGGCACAGATACGCAGTATTTT.

The CDR3, as DNA: TGTGCCAGCAGTGAAGACTTTGGCAGGGGGGCCCGGAGCTCCTATAATTCACCCCTCCACTTT. This gives the protein CASSEDFGRGARSSYNSPLHF. The rearrangement links TRBV6-1 to TRBJ1-6; TRBD1 aligns across 7 bases. The CDR3 consists of 21 residues. From germline, CDR1 is MNHNS and CDR2 SASEGT. J gave up 0 bases and V 1 base, and 15 bases lay outside the gene matches.